The sequence of this TCR beta chain was determined in a study of CD8 T cells in ankylosing spondylitis. Study-level findings and limits: According to the report, clones linked to the disease were significantly enriched in matched synovial fluid samples taken from ankylosing spondylitis patients. Clones linked to the disease showed a CD8+ phenotype. They occurred at relatively low frequencies in peripheral blood. Some of these motif variants have turned up before, in reports on reactive arthritis synovial fluid and blood. One TCR beta motif, made up of roughly 8 highly homologous variants, appeared characteristic of ankylosing spondylitis blood.

Germline V lookup: CDR1 SGHDT, CDR2 YYEEEE. The CDR3 totals 14 residues. V lost 2 bases and J 3 bases, leaving 6 bases between the germline ends. In its sample, this clonotype was seen many times. The antigen remains undetermined. TCRdb re-called the 5' RACE reads with MiXCR, one entry per CDR3 protein. The table records around 230,000 distinct CDR3 sequences, 8.6% of them present only once. The clonotype comes from a male donor with ankylosing spondylitis or in good health (not recorded which). Material for sequencing was blood, either unsorted or a sorted T cell fraction (not recorded which). The rearrangement links TRBV5-6 to TRBJ2-6; D gene uncertain. CDR3 sequence reads: CASSFGFGANVLTF. The DNA for the CDR3 is TGTGCCAGCAGCTTTGGTTTTGGGGCCAACGTCCTGACTTTC. Complete variable domain (other parts from reference TRBV5-6 and TRBJ2-6): DAGVTQSPTHLIKTRGQQVTLRCSPKSGHDTVSWYQQALGQGPQFIFQYYEEEERQRGNFPDRFSGHQFPNYSSELNVNALLLGDSALYLCASSFGFGANVLTFGAGSRLTVL.